A selection of T cell receptor beta chains follows, all from one sample in a study of T cells in Graves' hyperthyroidism and ophthalmopathy. One entry per CDR3 protein results from TCRdb running MiXCR on the multiplex PCR reads. Seen here are approximately 350,000 distinct CDR3 sequences, around 15% observed once, and the top ten hold roughly a fifth. The source material was blood. These receptors all stem from a woman aged 60 to 75 with Graves' ophthalmopathy. Each CDR3 is given with its conserved first and last residue. The D gene is left open where the match is weak. Size values are once, few and many counts, or a class for expanded clones, and some rows have none.

clone size: -
D gene: -
J gene: TRBJ2-5
V gene: TRBV20-1
CDR3 length: 15
CDR3 protein: CSARGGRVGQETQHF
CDR3 DNA: TGCAGTGCTAGAGGGGGCAGGGTGGGACAAGAGACCCAGCACTTC

clone size: many
D gene: TRBD2
J gene: TRBJ2-1
V gene: TRBV11-2
CDR3 length: 15
CDR3 protein: CASSQGLAVYNEQFF
CDR3 DNA: TGTGCCAGCAGCCAGGGACTAGCGGTATACAATGAGCAGTTCTTC

clone size: many
D gene: TRBD1
J gene: TRBJ2-5
V gene: TRBV27
CDR3 length: 13
CDR3 protein: CASSRTGMETQYF
CDR3 DNA: TGTGCCAGCAGCCGGACAGGGATGGAGACCCAGTACTTC

clone size: many
D gene: TRBD1
J gene: TRBJ2-1
V gene: TRBV28
CDR3 length: 16
CDR3 protein: CASSQPRTGGYNEQFF
CDR3 DNA: TGTGCCAGCAGCCAGCCCCGGACAGGGGGCTACAATGAGCAGTTCTTC

clone size: many
D gene: TRBD1
J gene: TRBJ1-2
V gene: TRBV5-1
CDR3 length: 15
CDR3 protein: CASSIRQGNVYGYTF
CDR3 DNA: TGCGCCAGCAGCATAAGACAGGGAAATGTCTATGGCTACACCTTC

clone size: -
D gene: TRBD1
J gene: TRBJ1-1
V gene: TRBV19
CDR3 length: 13
CDR3 protein: CASKQQGSTEAFF
CDR3 DNA: TGTGCCAGCAAACAACAGGGGTCCACTGAAGCTTTCTTT

clone size: -
D gene: -
J gene: TRBJ1-1
V gene: TRBV10-2
CDR3 length: 16
CDR3 protein: CASSVSRGMTNTEAFF
CDR3 DNA: TGCGCCAGCAGTGTCTCCCGGGGGATGACGAACACTGAAGCTTTCTTT

clone size: many
D gene: TRBD1
J gene: TRBJ2-1
V gene: TRBV7-2
CDR3 length: 13
CDR3 protein: CASSVLQGNEQFF
CDR3 DNA: TGTGCCAGCAGCGTACTACAGGGGAATGAGCAGTTCTTC

clone size: few
D gene: TRBD1
J gene: TRBJ2-7
V gene: TRBV6-1
CDR3 length: 14
CDR3 protein: CASSRDSRSYEQYF
CDR3 DNA: TGTGCCAGCAGTCGGGACAGCCGCTCCTACGAGCAGTACTTC

clone size: many
D gene: TRBD1
J gene: TRBJ2-7
V gene: TRBV12-3/TRBV12-4
CDR3 length: 16
CDR3 protein: CASSTGQGIRTYEQYF
CDR3 DNA: TGTGCCAGCAGTACGGGACAGGGGATCAGGACCTACGAGCAGTACTTC

clone size: -
D gene: -
J gene: TRBJ2-5
V gene: TRBV5-1
CDR3 length: 14
CDR3 protein: CASSFGLREETQYF
CDR3 DNA: TGCGCCAGCAGCTTCGGACTCCGGGAGGAGACCCAGTACTTC

clone size: few
D gene: -
J gene: TRBJ2-4
V gene: TRBV6-5
CDR3 length: 16
CDR3 protein: CASSYGQTQAKNIQYF
CDR3 DNA: TGTGCCAGCAGTTACGGGCAAACCCAAGCCAAAAACATTCAGTACTTC

clone size: many
D gene: -
J gene: TRBJ2-1
V gene: TRBV5-1
CDR3 length: 14
CDR3 protein: CASSLGWGVDEQFF
CDR3 DNA: TGCGCCAGCAGCTTGGGCTGGGGGGTCGATGAGCAGTTCTTC

clone size: many
D gene: TRBD2
J gene: TRBJ2-2
V gene: TRBV3-1
CDR3 length: 17
CDR3 protein: CASSLRLAGVGTGELFF
CDR3 DNA: TGTGCCAGCAGCCTGAGACTAGCGGGAGTAGGAACCGGGGAGCTGTTTTTT

clone size: -
D gene: -
J gene: TRBJ1-1
V gene: TRBV4-1
CDR3 length: 16
CDR3 protein: CASSLHREGLNTEAFF
CDR3 DNA: TGCGCCAGCAGTCTTCACCGGGAGGGCTTGAACACTGAAGCTTTCTTT